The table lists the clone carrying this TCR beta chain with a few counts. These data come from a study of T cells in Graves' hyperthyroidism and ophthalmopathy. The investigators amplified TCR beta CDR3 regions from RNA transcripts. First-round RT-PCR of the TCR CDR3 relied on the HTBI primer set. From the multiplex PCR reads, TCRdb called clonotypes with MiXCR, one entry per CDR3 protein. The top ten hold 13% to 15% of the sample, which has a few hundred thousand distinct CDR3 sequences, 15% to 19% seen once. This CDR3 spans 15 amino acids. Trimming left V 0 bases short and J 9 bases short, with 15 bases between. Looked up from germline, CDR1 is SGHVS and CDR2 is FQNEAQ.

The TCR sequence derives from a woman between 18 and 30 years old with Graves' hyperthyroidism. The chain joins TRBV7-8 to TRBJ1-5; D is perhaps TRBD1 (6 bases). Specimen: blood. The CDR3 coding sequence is TGTGCCAGCAGCTTAGCGCCAATACAGGGTCTGCCCCAGCATTTT. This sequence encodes CASSLAPIQGLPQHF.